A single sample gave rise to the 2 T cell receptor beta chains below, sequenced in a study of CXCR3-negative and CXCR3-positive naive CD8 T cells. Study findings and constraints: The TRB CDR3s that CXCR3-positive naive cells carried were more hydrophobic than those of CXCR3-negative naive cells.

These receptors have no known antigen. Each TRB cDNA library was prepared by 5' RACE (with UMI labels). Following a re-call of the 5' RACE reads, TCRdb has one entry per CDR3 protein and lacks DNA. The sample table sets out roughly 61,000 distinct CDR3 sequences. The sample taken for sequencing was naive CXCR3+ CD8+ T cells from blood. Subset noted: CD45RO-CCR7+CD27+CD95- naive CD8+ T cells expressing CXCR3 (TNR3+). Every receptor here comes from a human donor in good health. Some clones in this sample may be carry-over from other donors' samples.

The CDR3 loop is CASSSVGTEAFF. The genes are TRBV7-3 and TRBJ1-1. The germline V gene has CDR1 SGHTA and CDR2 FQGTGA. The CDR3 sequence is 12 residues long. Combining the CDR3 with reference TRBV7-3 and TRBJ1-1 gives the whole variable domain GAGVSQTPSNKVTEKGKYVELRCDPISGHTALYWYRQSLGQGPEFLIYFQGTGAADDSGLPNDRFFAVRPEGSVSTLKIQRTERGDSAVYLCASSSVGTEAFFGQGTRLTVV.

The chain combines TRBV6-1 with TRBJ1-1; no DNA is available, so the TRBD1 call from TCRdb remains unchecked. In germline, CDR1 is MNHNS, CDR2 SASEGT. The CDR3 is made up of 14 amino acids. CDR3 protein: CASSVDPRGTEAFF.